The rows below give T cell receptor beta chains drawn from one sample of a study of T-cell memory formation after mild COVID-19. Each CDR3 protein is one row after TCRdb ran MiXCR on the 5' RACE reads. Of just under 150,000 distinct CDR3 sequences listed, roughly 19% are singletons. Sequencing was carried out using PBMCs or a T cell subset sorted from them (not recorded which). The receptors come from an adult woman who had mild COVID-19 (a few samples of this study predate the infection). Cell type and time point are not known. Both conserved end residues are part of each CDR3. The order of the fields is V gene, J gene, clone size, D gene, CDR3 protein, CDR3 DNA. A D gene is named only where the DNA matches it firmly. For some rows the clone size is stated as once, few or many, or as a class when expanded; others skip it.

>TRBV7-2|TRBJ2-2|few|.
CASSLASGGGTGELFF
TGTGCCAGCAGCTTAGCGTCAGGGGGAGGCACCGGGGAGCTGTTTTTT
>TRBV13|TRBJ2-7|.|.
CASSQDRWRSYEQYF
TGTGCCAGCAGCCAAGACAGGTGGCGATCCTACGAGCAGTACTTC
>TRBV7-9|TRBJ2-7|.|TRBD2
CASSLGSGGISYEQYF
TGTGCCAGCAGCTTAGGCAGCGGGGGAATCTCCTACGAGCAGTACTTC
>TRBV9|TRBJ2-3|many|.
CASSESQLDTQYF
TGTGCCAGCAGCGAATCCCAGCTAGATACGCAGTATTTT
>TRBV14|TRBJ2-7|few|TRBD1
CASKPNRGPAGF
TGTGCCAGCAAACCGAACAGGGGGCCTGCGGGCTTC
>TRBV7-9|TRBJ2-3|many|TRBD2
CASSFIGSGSNRTDTQYF
TGTGCCAGCAGCTTTATCGGTAGCGGGAGTAACCGCACAGATACGCAGTATTTT
>TRBV24-1|TRBJ2-7|.|.
CATSDPTGHTYEQYF
TGTGCCACCAGTGACCCGACAGGACACACCTACGAGCAGTACTTC
>TRBV6-5|TRBJ1-2|.|.
CASSYSAYGYTF
TGTGCCAGCAGTTACTCGGCCTATGGCTACACCTTC
>TRBV12-3/TRBV12-4|TRBJ2-4|.|.
CASRPAGAKNIQYF
TGTGCCAGCAGGCCCGCCGGGGCCAAAAACATTCAGTACTTC
>TRBV30|TRBJ2-2|few|.
CAWSLLDRNTGELFF
TGTGCCTGGAGTCTCCTCGACAGGAACACCGGGGAGCTGTTTTTT
>TRBV30|TRBJ2-1|.|TRBD1
CAWKGAMTAYNEQFF
TGTGCCTGGAAGGGGGCCATGACCGCCTACAATGAGCAGTTCTTC
>TRBV18|TRBJ1-1|.|.
CASTPQGGTEAFF
TGTGCCAGCACGCCACAGGGTGGCACTGAAGCTTTCTTT
>TRBV2|TRBJ2-5|.|TRBD1
CASSELRGQTETQYF
TGTGCCAGCAGTGAGCTAAGGGGGCAGACGGAGACCCAGTACTTC
>TRBV7-9|TRBJ2-2|few|.
CASSLEQTNTGELFF
TGTGCCAGCAGCTTAGAGCAGACTAATACCGGGGAGCTGTTTTTT
>TRBV6-6|TRBJ2-3|.|TRBD2
CASSPLAGADTQYF
TGTGCCAGCAGTCCCCTAGCGGGAGCCGATACGCAGTATTTT
>TRBV5-1|TRBJ2-3|.|.
CASSIGTSVTQYF
TGCGCCAGCAGCATAGGGACATCCGTAACGCAGTATTTT
>TRBV10-3|TRBJ1-1|.|TRBD1
CAISKTGGESEAFF
TGTGCCATCAGTAAGACAGGGGGCGAATCTGAAGCTTTCTTT
>TRBV6-5|TRBJ2-7|few|.
CASSYLANLYEQYF
TGTGCCAGCAGTTATCTAGCGAACCTCTACGAGCAGTACTTC